A selection of T cell receptor beta chains follows, all from one sample in a study of immune evolution from preneoplasia to lung adenocarcinoma. This table comes from immunoSEQ multiplex PCR, and its TCRdb copy is limited to in-frame clones, with some not included. The sample records approximately 11,000 clones, more than 60% being singletons. The specimen was FFPE minimally invasive lung adenocarcinoma tissue. These TCRs come from a person aged 60-80 years with lung adenocarcinoma. The CDR3 runs from the conserved cysteine through the conserved F or W. D genes are given only for firm matches. The size field is filled for only some rows; it gives once, few, many or a size class.

>.|few|TRBJ2-3|TRBV7-9
CASSPISDRLKGYTDTQYF
TGTGCCAGCAGCCCAATATCGGACAGACTTAAAGGGTACACAGATACGCAGTATTTT
>TRBD1|.|TRBJ2-3|TRBV5-4
CASSFNGYRGRGTQYF
TGTGCCAGCAGCTTTAATGGGTACAGGGGGCGAGGTACGCAGTATTTT
>TRBD2|.|TRBJ2-3|TRBV11-2
CASSPQRTSGSADTQYF
TGTGCCAGCAGCCCTCAACGGACTAGCGGGAGTGCAGATACGCAGTATTTT
>TRBD1|.|TRBJ2-7|TRBV7-8
CASSRDSFSEQYF
TGTGCCAGCAGCAGGGACAGTTTTAGCGAGCAGTACTTC
>TRBD1|.|TRBJ1-1|TRBV6-5
CASSPTGTPEAFF
TGTGCCAGCAGTCCGACAGGGACCCCTGAAGCTTTCTTT
>.|.|TRBJ2-5|TRBV23-1
CASRREYQETQYF
TGCGCCAGCAGGCGAGAATACCAAGAGACCCAGTACTTC
>.|.|TRBJ2-6|TRBV28
CASSPHGGPGANVLTF
TGTGCCAGCAGTCCCCACGGGGGGCCCGGGGCCAACGTCCTGACTTTC
>.|.|TRBJ2-7|TRBV28
CASTYPAAHEQYF
TGTGCCAGCACTTACCCCGCCGCCCACGAGCAGTACTTC
>.|.|TRBJ1-1|TRBV6-1
CASSEAWTEAFF
TGTGCCAGCAGTGAAGCTTGGACTGAAGCTTTCTTT
>.|.|TRBJ2-7|TRBV7-8
CASSPSSEVYEQYF
TGTGCCAGCAGCCCCTCCAGTGAAGTCTACGAGCAGTACTTC
>.|.|TRBJ2-1|TRBV2
CASMTDRWANEQFF
TGTGCCAGCATGACCGACAGATGGGCCAATGAGCAGTTCTTC
>.|.|TRBJ2-2|TRBV12-5
CASGPPNTGELFF
TGTGCTAGTGGCCCCCCTAACACCGGGGAGCTGTTTTTT
>.|.|TRBJ1-2|TRBV7-8
CASSPRTASNYGYTF
TGTGCCAGCAGCCCAAGGACAGCCTCCAACTATGGCTACACCTTC
>.|.|TRBJ1-1|TRBV2
CASSELREGTEAFF
TGTGCCAGCAGTGAACTCAGGGAGGGCACTGAAGCTTTCTTT
>TRBD1|.|TRBJ2-2|TRBV7-3
CASSTGTGVNGELFF
TGTGCCAGCAGTACCGGGACAGGGGTGAACGGGGAGCTGTTTTTT
>.|.|TRBJ1-1|TRBV4-1
CASSQDRTEAFF
TGCGCCAGCAGCCAAGACCGGACTGAAGCTTTCTTT
>TRBD2|.|TRBJ2-1|TRBV5-6
CASSLGRAYNEQFF
TGTGCCAGCAGCTTAGGGAGGGCTTACAATGAGCAGTTCTTC
>TRBD2|.|TRBJ2-7|TRBV27
CASQGLTYEQYF
TGTGCCAGTCAGGGACTAACCTACGAGCAGTACTTC
>.|.|TRBJ2-2|TRBV7-3
CASSLTGNTGELFF
TGTGCCAGCAGCTTGACAGGGAACACCGGGGAGCTGTTTTTT
>.|.|TRBJ2-2|TRBV28
CASSRDTSTGELFF
TGTGCCAGCAGTAGGGACACTTCCACCGGGGAGCTGTTTTTT
>.|.|TRBJ2-1|TRBV19
CASSPVSYNEQFF
TGTGCCAGTAGCCCAGTTTCCTACAATGAGCAGTTCTTC
>.|.|TRBJ2-3|TRBV5-1
CASSLTGDTDTQYF
TGCGCCAGCAGCTTGACGGGGGACACAGATACGCAGTATTTT
>.|.|TRBJ1-2|TRBV19
CASSIFGRANYGYTF
TGTGCCAGTAGTATCTTCGGCAGGGCCAACTATGGCTACACCTTC
>TRBD1|.|TRBJ2-7|TRBV9
CASSLGPGQGQEEQYF
TGTGCCAGCAGCCTAGGGCCGGGACAGGGTCAAGAAGAGCAGTACTTC
>TRBD1|.|TRBJ1-2|TRBV5-4
CASSPRGDRNYGYTF
TGTGCCAGCAGTCCTCGGGGGGACAGAAACTATGGCTACACCTTC
>.|.|TRBJ2-1|TRBV4-3
CASSQPATGDSSNEQFF
TGCGCCAGCAGCCAACCGGCGACGGGGGACTCGTCCAATGAGCAGTTCTTC
>.|few|TRBJ2-1|TRBV10-3
CAISASERNEQFF
TGTGCCATCAGCGCTAGCGAGAGGAATGAGCAGTTCTTC
>.|.|TRBJ1-2|TRBV29-1
CSVEGGHSNGYTF
TGCAGCGTTGAGGGGGGTCATTCTAATGGCTACACCTTC
>.|.|TRBJ1-6|TRBV7-2
CATSSFGPLHF
TGTGCCACCTCGTCGTTTGGACCCCTCCACTTT
>TRBD1|.|TRBJ2-1|TRBV6-1
CASRLRTGYNEQFF
TGTGCCAGCAGATTGAGGACAGGGTACAATGAGCAGTTCTTC
>.|.|TRBJ1-2|TRBV15
CATSRDGTYGYTF
TGTGCCACCAGCAGAGATGGGACCTATGGCTACACCTTC
>.|.|TRBJ1-5|TRBV27
CASSVQGGQPQHF
TGTGCCAGCAGTGTACAGGGAGGCCAGCCCCAGCATTTT
>TRBD2|.|TRBJ2-7|TRBV4-2
CASSYGLAGSYEQYF
TGTGCCAGCAGCTACGGACTAGCGGGAAGCTACGAGCAGTACTTC
>TRBD1|.|TRBJ1-5|TRBV19
CASSRTGINQPQHF
TGTGCCAGTAGTCGGACAGGGATCAATCAGCCCCAGCATTTT
>TRBD2|once|TRBJ2-2|TRBV9
CASSVASGSLHTGELFF
TGTGCCAGCAGCGTAGCTAGCGGGAGCCTTCACACCGGGGAGCTGTTTTTT
>.|.|TRBJ1-3|TRBV18
CASSSGNTIYF
TGTGCCAGCTCGTCTGGAAACACCATATATTTT
>TRBD2|.|TRBJ2-1|TRBV27
CASSLLAGGTGTNEQFF
TGTGCCAGCAGTTTGCTAGCGGGGGGGACGGGGACCAATGAGCAGTTCTTC
>TRBD2|.|TRBJ2-3|TRBV5-6
CASSSPTHSGIIDTQYF
TGTGCCAGCAGCTCCCCAACACACAGCGGGATAATCGATACGCAGTATTTT
>TRBD1|.|TRBJ1-2|TRBV18
CASSRGQESYGYTF
TGTGCCAGCTCACGGGGACAGGAGTCCTATGGCTACACCTTC
>.|.|TRBJ1-2|TRBV7-3
CASSPGTGGYTF
TGTGCCAGCAGCCCTGGGACGGGTGGCTACACCTTC
>.|.|TRBJ1-4|TRBV4-3
CASSQDLGGQGLNEKLFF
TGCGCCAGCAGCCAAGATCTTGGGGGCCAAGGGTTAAATGAAAAACTGTTTTTT
>.|.|TRBJ2-5|TRBV19
CASSIGSGGQETQYF
TGTGCCAGTAGTATAGGCAGTGGAGGGCAAGAGACCCAGTACTTC